Detailed here is one T cell receptor beta chain. The specificity of this receptor is unknown. No much larger clonotype is one base removed from it; base qualities were not supplied. The immunoSEQ Assay was used to sequence TCR beta CDR3 regions from DNA. Per the authors' processing: To compute T cell density, TCR beta template counts were normalized to usable DNA, which was estimated by amplifying housekeeping genes. The preseqR package was used to estimate richness by extrapolating to 400,000 templates for PBMC samples and to 120,000 templates for tissue samples. Clonality was calculated as one minus Pielou's evenness. To identify tissue-enriched TCRs, differential abundance testing was run on productive amino-acid clonotypes with a minimum total count of 5 and an alpha of 0.1. The Jaccard Index and the Morisita Overlap Index were used to measure how much the repertoires overlapped between compartments. GLIPH clustered TCR beta CDR3s with public tetramer-defined viral CDR3s; viral motifs required at least three viral sequences plus V-gene enrichment. The table comes from immuneACCESS by way of TCRdb, which keeps in-frame sequences with V and J called. Part of the clones is missing from these tables; in studies checked, under half for an unresolved V gene and the rest for unknown reasons. V, J and clone size are taken as reported in that table, and D and trimming were inferred from the DNA itself. For this sample the table gives roughly 61,000 clones, of which roughly 79% were detected only once. The ten largest make up under 5% of the sample.

At diagnosis, peripheral blood, uninvolved tumor-adjacent lung and tumor were collected and were preserved as a mix of fresh-frozen and FFPE material. For TCR repertoire profiling, blood samples were analyzed in the form of peripheral blood mononuclear cells. V is cut by 0 bases and J by 3 bases, and the space between the germline ends is 17 bases. The germline V gene gives CDR1 as MGHRA and CDR2 as YSYEKL. The CDR3 starts with the cysteine, ends with the phenylalanine, and has 17 residues. The only DNA kept is the CDR3, 51 bases in frame from the first base. The source of the sample is a study of T cells in localized non-small cell lung cancer (dated by TCRdb to 2019 to 2021). At the level of the whole study: Comparing tumors with uninvolved tumor-adjacent lungs, the study looked at the T cell repertoires of approximately 240 patients with early-stage NSCLC. The cohort comprised 236 treatment-naïve NSCLC patients with resected, localized lung tumors. The mean age of the NSCLC patients was approximately 71 years, with 120 to 150 men and 107 women.

Study-level results and caveats: Uninvolved tumor-adjacent lung showed the highest T cell clonality, higher than tumor, which suggests more focused antigenic responses in the uninvolved tumor-adjacent lung. A median of about 50 of the top 100 tumor clones turned up in the paired uninvolved adjacent lung, and about 28 of those clones also ranked among the top 100 of that same adjacent lung. Because multi-region sequencing of the tumors was not done, intratumor heterogeneity could not be ruled out. Higher T cell density in blood was associated with longer overall survival, whereas higher clonality in adjacent lung was associated with shorter survival. Since the design was exploratory, TCR variables were selected using unadjusted p-values with no false-discovery rate correction.

This receptor chain uses TRBV4-1 and TRBJ2-5, with TRBD1 perhaps the D gene, on 5 matching bases. The specimen was PBMCs, collected before any cancer treatment. The receptor was isolated from a man aged 35 to 69 with stage II lung adenocarcinoma. The base sequence is TGCGCCAGCAGCCAAGACCCTACAGGCGGTACAGAAGAGACCCAGTACTTC. It translates as CASSQDPTGGTEETQYF.